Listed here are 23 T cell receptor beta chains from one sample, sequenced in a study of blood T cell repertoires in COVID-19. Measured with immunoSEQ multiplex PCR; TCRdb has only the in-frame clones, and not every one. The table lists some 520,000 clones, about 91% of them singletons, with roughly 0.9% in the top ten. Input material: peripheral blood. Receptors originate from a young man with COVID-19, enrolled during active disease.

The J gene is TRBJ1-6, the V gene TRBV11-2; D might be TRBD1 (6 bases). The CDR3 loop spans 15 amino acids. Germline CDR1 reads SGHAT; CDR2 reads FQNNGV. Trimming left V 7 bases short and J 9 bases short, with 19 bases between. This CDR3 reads CASTLGPGVGSPLHF. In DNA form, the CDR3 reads TGTGCCAGCACCCTAGGGCCAGGGGTAGGTTCACCCCTCCACTTT.

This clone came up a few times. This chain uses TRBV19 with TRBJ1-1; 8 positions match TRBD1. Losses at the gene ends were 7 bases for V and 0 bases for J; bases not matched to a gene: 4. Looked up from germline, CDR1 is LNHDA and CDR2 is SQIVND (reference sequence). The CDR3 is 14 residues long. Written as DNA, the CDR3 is TGTGCCAGTATCGGGACAGGATTGAACACTGAAGCTTTCTTT. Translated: CASIGTGLNTEAFF. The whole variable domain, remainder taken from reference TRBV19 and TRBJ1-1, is DGGITQSPKYLFRKEGQNVTLSCEQNLNHDAMYWYRQDPGQGLRLIYYSQIVNDFQKGDIAEGYSVSREKKESFPLTVTSAQKNPTAFYLCASIGTGLNTEAFFGQGTRLTVV.

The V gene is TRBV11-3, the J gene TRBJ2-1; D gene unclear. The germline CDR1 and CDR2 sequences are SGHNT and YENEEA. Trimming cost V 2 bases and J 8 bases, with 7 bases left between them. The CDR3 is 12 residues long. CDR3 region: CASSLPRHEQFF. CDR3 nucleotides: TGTGCCAGCAGCTTACCTAGGCATGAGCAGTTCTTC.

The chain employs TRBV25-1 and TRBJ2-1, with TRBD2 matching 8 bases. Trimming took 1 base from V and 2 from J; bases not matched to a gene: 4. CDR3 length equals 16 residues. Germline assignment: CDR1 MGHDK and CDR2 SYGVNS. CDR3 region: CASSESTSGPYNEQFF. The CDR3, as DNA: TGTGCCAGCAGTGAATCAACTAGCGGACCCTACAATGAGCAGTTCTTC.

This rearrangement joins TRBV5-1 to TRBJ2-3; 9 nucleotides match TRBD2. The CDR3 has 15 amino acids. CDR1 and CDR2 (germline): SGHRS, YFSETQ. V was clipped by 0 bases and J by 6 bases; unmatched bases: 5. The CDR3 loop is CASSLEVAGVDTQYF. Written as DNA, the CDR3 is TGCGCCAGCAGCTTGGAGGTAGCGGGGGTCGATACGCAGTATTTT.

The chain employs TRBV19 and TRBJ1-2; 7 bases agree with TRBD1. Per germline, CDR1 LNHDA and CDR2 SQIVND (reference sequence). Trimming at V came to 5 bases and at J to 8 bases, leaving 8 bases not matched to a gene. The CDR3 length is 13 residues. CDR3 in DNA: TGTGCCAGTAGTTTCGCGACAGGGAACGGCTACACCTTC. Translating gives CASSFATGNGYTF. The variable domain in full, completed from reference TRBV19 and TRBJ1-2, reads DGGITQSPKYLFRKEGQNVTLSCEQNLNHDAMYWYRQDPGQGLRLIYYSQIVNDFQKGDIAEGYSVSREKKESFPLTVTSAQKNPTAFYLCASSFATGNGYTFGSGTRLTVV.

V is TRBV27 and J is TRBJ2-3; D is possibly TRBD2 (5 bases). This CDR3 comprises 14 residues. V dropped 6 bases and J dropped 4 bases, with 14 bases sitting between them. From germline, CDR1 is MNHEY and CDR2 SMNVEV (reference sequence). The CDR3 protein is CASSPHLLADTQYF. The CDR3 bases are TGTGCCAGCAGCCCCCACCTACTAGCAGATACGCAGTATTTT.

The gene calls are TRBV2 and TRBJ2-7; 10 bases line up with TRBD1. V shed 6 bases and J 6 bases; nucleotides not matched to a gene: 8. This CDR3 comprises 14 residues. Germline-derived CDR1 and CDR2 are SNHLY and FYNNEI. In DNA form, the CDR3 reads TGTGCCAGCAGCCCGACAGGGGGCTGGCGCGAGCAGTACTTC. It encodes CASSPTGGWREQYF.

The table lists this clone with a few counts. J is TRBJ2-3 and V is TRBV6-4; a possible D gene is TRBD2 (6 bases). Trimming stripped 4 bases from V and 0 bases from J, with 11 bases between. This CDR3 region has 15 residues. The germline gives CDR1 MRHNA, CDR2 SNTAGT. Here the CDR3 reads CASSAGVASTDTQYF. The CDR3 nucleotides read TGTGCCAGCAGTGCGGGGGTAGCTAGCACAGATACGCAGTATTTT.

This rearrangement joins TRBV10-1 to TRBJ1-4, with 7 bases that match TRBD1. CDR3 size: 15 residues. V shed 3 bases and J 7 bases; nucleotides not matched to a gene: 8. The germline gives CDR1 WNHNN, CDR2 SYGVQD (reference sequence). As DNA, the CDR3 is TGCGCCAGCAGTGACTCCGGCAGGGGGGCTGAAAAACTGTTTTTT. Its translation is CASSDSGRGAEKLFF.

CDR3 region: CASSDARTGGGSNQPQHF. CDR3 DNA: TGTGCCAGCAGCGACGCCCGGACAGGGGGCGGGAGCAATCAGCCCCAGCATTTT. The rearrangement joins TRBV7-8 to TRBJ1-5, with 11 bases that match TRBD1. CDR1 and CDR2 from the germline V gene are SGHVS and FQNEAQ. The CDR3 runs 18 residues. With 5 bases clipped from V and 1 base from J, the junction kept 10 bases outside the gene matches.

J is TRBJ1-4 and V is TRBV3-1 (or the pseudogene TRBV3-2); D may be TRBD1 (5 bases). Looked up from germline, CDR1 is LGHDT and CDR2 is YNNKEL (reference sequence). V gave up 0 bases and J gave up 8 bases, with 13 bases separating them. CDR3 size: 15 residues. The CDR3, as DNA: TGTGCCAGCAGCCAAGATTGGGGGGTTGGGGAAAAACTGTTTTTT. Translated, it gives CASSQDWGVGEKLFF.

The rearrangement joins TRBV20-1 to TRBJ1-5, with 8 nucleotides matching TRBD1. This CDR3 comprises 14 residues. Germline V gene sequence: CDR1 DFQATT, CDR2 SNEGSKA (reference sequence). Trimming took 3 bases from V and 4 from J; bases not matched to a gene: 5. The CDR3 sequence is CSASPGQVNQPQHF. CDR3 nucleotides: TGCAGTGCTAGTCCGGGACAGGTGAATCAGCCCCAGCATTTT.

The CDR3 spells CASSQVGLDEQFF. The CDR3 nucleotides are TGCGCCAGCAGCCAAGTGGGGCTGGATGAGCAGTTCTTC. The V and J genes are TRBV4-1 and TRBJ2-1; maybe TRBD1 (5 bases). V was shortened by 1 base and J by 8 bases, with 9 bases between the two germline ends. The V gene's germline CDR1 is MGHRA and CDR2 YSYEKL. The CDR3 covers 13 residues.

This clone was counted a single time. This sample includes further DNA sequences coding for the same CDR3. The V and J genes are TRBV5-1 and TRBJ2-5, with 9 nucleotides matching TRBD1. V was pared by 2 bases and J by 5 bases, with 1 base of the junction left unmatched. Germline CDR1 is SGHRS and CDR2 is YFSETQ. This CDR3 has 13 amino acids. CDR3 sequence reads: CASSLDRGETQYF. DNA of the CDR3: TGCGCCAGCAGCTTAGACAGGGGGGAGACCCAGTACTTC. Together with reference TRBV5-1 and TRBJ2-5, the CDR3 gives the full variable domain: KAGVTQTPRYLIKTRGQQVTLSCSPISGHRSVSWYQQTPGQGLQFLFEYFSETQRNKGNFPGRFSGRQFSNSRSEMNVSTLELGDSALYLCASSLDRGETQYFGPGTRLLVL.

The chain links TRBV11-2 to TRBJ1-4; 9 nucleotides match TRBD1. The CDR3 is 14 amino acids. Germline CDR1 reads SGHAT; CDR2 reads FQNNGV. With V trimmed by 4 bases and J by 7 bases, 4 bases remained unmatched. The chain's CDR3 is CASSSRTGVEKLFF. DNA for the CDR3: TGTGCCAGCAGCTCAAGGACAGGGGTTGAAAAACTGTTTTTT.

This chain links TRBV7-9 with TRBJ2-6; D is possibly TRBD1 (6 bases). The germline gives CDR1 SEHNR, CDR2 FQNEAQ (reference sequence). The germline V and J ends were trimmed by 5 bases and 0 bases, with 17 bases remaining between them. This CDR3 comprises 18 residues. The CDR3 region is CASSPNDLDSSGANVLTF. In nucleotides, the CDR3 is TGTGCCAGCAGCCCCAATGACCTGGACAGCTCTGGGGCCAACGTCCTGACTTTC. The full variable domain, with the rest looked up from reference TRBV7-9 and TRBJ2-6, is DTGVSQNPRHKITKRGQNVTFRCDPISEHNRLYWYRQTLGQGPEFLTYFQNEAQLEKSRLLSDRFSAERPKGSFSTLEIQRTEQGDSAMYLCASSPNDLDSSGANVLTFGAGSRLTVL.

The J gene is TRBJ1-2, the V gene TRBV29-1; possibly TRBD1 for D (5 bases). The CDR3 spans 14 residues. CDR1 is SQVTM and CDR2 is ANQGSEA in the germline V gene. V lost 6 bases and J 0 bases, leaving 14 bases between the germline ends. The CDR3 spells CSVESRGANYGYTF. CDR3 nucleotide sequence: TGCAGCGTCGAGTCGCGGGGGGCTAACTATGGCTACACCTTC.

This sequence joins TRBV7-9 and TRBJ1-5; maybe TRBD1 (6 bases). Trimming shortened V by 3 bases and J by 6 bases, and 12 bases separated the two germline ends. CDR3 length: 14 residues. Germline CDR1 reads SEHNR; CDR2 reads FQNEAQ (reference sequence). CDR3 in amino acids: CASSLGGPGQPQHF. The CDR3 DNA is TGTGCCAGCAGCTTGGGGGGGCCGGGTCAGCCCCAGCATTTT.

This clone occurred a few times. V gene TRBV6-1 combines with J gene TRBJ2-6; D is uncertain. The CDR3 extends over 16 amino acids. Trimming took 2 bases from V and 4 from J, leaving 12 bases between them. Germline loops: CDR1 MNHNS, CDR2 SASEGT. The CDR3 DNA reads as TGTGCCAGCAGTGAACAGGTTAACCCGGGGGCCAACGTCCTGACTTTC. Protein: CASSEQVNPGANVLTF.

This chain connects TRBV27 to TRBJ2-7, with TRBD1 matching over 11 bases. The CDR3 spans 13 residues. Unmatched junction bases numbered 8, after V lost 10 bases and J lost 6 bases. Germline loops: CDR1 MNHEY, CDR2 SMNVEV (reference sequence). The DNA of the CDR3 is TGTGCCACCAGCCGGACAGGGGGCATCGAGCAGTACTTC. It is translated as CATSRTGGIEQYF.

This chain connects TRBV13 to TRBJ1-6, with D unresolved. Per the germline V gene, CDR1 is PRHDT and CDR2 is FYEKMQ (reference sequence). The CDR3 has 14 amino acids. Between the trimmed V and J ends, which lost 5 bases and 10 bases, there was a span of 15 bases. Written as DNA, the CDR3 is TGTGCCAGCAGCCTCTACGAGTCTACCTCACCCCTCCACTTT. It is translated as CASSLYESTSPLHF.

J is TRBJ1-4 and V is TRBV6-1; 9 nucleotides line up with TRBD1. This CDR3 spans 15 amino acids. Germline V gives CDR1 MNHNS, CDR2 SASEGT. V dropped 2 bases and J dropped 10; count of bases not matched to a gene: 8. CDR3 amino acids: CASSETPGTGSKLFF. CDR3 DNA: TGTGCCAGCAGTGAAACCCCCGGGACAGGGTCAAAACTGTTTTTT.